What follows is one T cell receptor beta chain and its context. The data are from a study of technical replicates of blood from a handful of donors. Germline assignment: CDR1 LGHNA and CDR2 YNFKEQ. The V segment lost 5 bases and the J segment 8 bases; nucleotides outside the gene matches: 12. The CDR3 is 17 amino acids. Only in-frame clones appear in the TCRdb table, and some are missing; sequencing was by immunoSEQ multiplex PCR. Counted here are 60,000 to 65,000 clones, more than 75% occurring once; the ten biggest clones make up about 5.1%. The sequence derives from a human donor in good health. Some clones in this sample may be carry-over from other donors' samples. V gene TRBV4-2 combines with J gene TRBJ1-6; TRBD1 agrees at 10 bases. What was sequenced was PBMCs. The CDR3 sequence is CASSLLVGQGMYSPLHF. Written as DNA, the CDR3 is TGTGCCAGCAGCTTACTAGTGGGACAGGGGATGTATTCACCCCTCCACTTT.